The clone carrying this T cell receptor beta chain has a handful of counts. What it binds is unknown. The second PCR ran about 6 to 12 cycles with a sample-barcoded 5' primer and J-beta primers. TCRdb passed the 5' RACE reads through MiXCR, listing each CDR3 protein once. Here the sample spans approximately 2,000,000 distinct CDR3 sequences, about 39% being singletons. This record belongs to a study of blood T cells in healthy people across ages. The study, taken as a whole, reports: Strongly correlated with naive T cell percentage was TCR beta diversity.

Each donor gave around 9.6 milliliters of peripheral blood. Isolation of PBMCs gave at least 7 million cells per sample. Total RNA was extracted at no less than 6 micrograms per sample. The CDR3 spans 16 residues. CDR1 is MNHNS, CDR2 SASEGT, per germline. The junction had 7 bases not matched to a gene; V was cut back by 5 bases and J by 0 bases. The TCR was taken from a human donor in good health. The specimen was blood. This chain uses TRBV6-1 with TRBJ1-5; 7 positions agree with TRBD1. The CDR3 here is CASSTHGQVSNQPQHF. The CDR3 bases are TGTGCCAGCAGTACCCATGGACAGGTTAGCAATCAGCCCCAGCATTTT.